This T cell receptor beta chain was sequenced during a study of long-term antiretroviral therapy in people with HIV. The immunoSEQ assay was v3.0, run at survey level. Method: immunoSEQ multiplex PCR; TCRdb's copy keeps in-frame clones and lacks some. This table has roughly 34,000 clones, 94% appearing once. Points on this clone: The antigen is undetermined.

Overall study results and limits: Post-ART diversity increased but stayed below transplant donor controls.

Germline V gives CDR1 SGHAT, CDR2 FQNNGV. V was trimmed by 0 bases and J by 7 bases, leaving 20 bases between them. CDR3 length: 17 amino acids. The TCR was taken from a woman between 45 and 65 years old with HIV. This sequence joins TRBV11-2 and TRBJ2-3; D is perhaps TRBD2 (6 bases). The source was unsorted PBMCs, collected approximately 5.1 years after starting antiretroviral therapy. CDR3 protein: CASSLERLTRRSHTQYF. CDR3 bases: TGTGCCAGCAGCTTAGAGAGGTTGACTAGGCGATCCCATACGCAGTATTTT.